The 27 T cell receptor beta chains listed next were all sequenced from one sample in a study of beta chain features in type 1 diabetes. For these TCRs, the target antigens are not known. Overall study results and limits: For Type 1 diabetes patients, all four CD4+ subsets carried TCRB CDR3s that were moderately but significantly shorter.

Isolated RNA was reverse transcribed in full, so expressed TCRB transcripts were sequenced. Clones were read by immunoSEQ multiplex PCR, and TCRdb kept only the in-frame ones, dropping some. Of roughly 340,000 clones listed, roughly 14% were seen once; the top ten hold about 0.016%. Source material: naive CD4+ T cells from blood. The receptors were gathered from a young woman with type 1 diabetes.

The chain employs TRBV6-6 and TRBJ2-1; the D is unclear. The CDR3 loop spans 15 amino acids. V lost 6 bases, J lost 0 bases, and 12 bases lay in between. The germline CDR1 and CDR2 sequences are MNHNY and SVGAGI (reference sequence). The CDR3 protein is CASRATWSSYNEQFF. For the CDR3, the DNA is TGTGCCAGCAGGGCGACTTGGAGCTCCTACAATGAGCAGTTCTTC.

This clone was seen a handful of times. Other nucleotide sequences in the sample specify the same CDR3. This chain joins TRBV5-1 and TRBJ2-1; 10 bases map to TRBD2. Trimming removed 2 bases from V and 5 bases from J; junction bases left unmatched: 4. The germline CDR1 and CDR2 sequences are SGHRS and YFSETQ. CDR3 length: 15 amino acids. CDR3 DNA: TGCGCCAGCAGCTTCCTAGCGGGAGTAGACAATGAGCAGTTCTTC. Protein sequence: CASSFLAGVDNEQFF.

CDR3 DNA sequence: TGTGCCAGCAGCATGACAGGGGTCACCGGCTACACCTTC. Translating gives CASSMTGVTGYTF. The chain uses TRBV7-2 and TRBJ1-2; the match to TRBD1 covers 8 bases. V lost 5 bases, J lost 8 bases, and 7 bases stayed unmatched. The germline CDR1 and CDR2 sequences are SGHTA and FQGNSA. The CDR3 spans 13 residues.

The chain links TRBV7-9 to TRBJ1-2, with D tentatively TRBD1 (6 bases). With 4 bases removed from V and 10 bases from J, the gap between germline ends came to 22 bases. The CDR3 extends over 15 amino acids. Germline CDR1 and CDR2: SEHNR and FQNEAQ (reference sequence). In DNA form, the CDR3 reads TGTGCCAGCAGCTCTATGGGGGCACTCAATCCAATCTACACCTTC. Translating gives CASSSMGALNPIYTF.

There are a few counts of this clone. The chain combines TRBV27 with TRBJ2-1; 7 bases align to TRBD2. CDR1 is MNHEY and CDR2 is SMNVEV in the germline V gene (reference sequence). The CDR3 sequence is 15 residues long. The ends lost 5 bases at V and 5 bases at J; junction bases unmatched: 9. The CDR3 region is CASSRVRESHNEQFF. DNA for the CDR3: TGTGCCAGCAGTCGAGTGCGGGAGTCCCACAATGAGCAGTTCTTC.

Turning to this clone: Other DNA sequences from this sample encode an identical CDR3 as well. The J gene is TRBJ1-5, the V gene TRBV18, with a weak D call TRBD1 (5 bases). Germline CDR1 is KGHSH and CDR2 is LQKENI. Trimming removed 2 bases at V and 5 bases at J, with 7 bases between. This CDR3 is 13 amino acids long. CDR3: CASSPAGDQPQHF. The CDR3 nucleotides read TGTGCCAGCTCACCAGCGGGGGATCAGCCCCAGCATTTT.

The table lists this clone with a few counts. The chain recombines TRBV30 with TRBJ2-1; TRBD1 matches at 8 bases. The CDR3 is 14 amino acids. CDR1 GTSNPN and CDR2 SVGIG come from the germline V gene (reference sequence). V trimming: 3 bases; J trimming: 7 bases; junction bases outside the gene matches: 8. CDR3 loop: CAWRQQGGPNEQFF. The CDR3 DNA follows: TGTGCCTGGAGACAACAGGGGGGTCCGAATGAGCAGTTCTTC.

This clone came up a few times. The chain couples TRBV5-1 to TRBJ2-7, with D possibly being TRBD1 (6 bases). The germline V and J ends were trimmed by 4 bases and 7 bases, with 15 bases remaining between them. Germline V lookup: CDR1 SGHRS, CDR2 YFSETQ. The CDR3 runs to 13 residues. This chain's CDR3 is CASSTVPGHEQYV. The CDR3 nucleotides are TGCGCCAGCAGCACCGTCCCGGGACATGAGCAGTACGTC.

Comments on this clone: The same CDR3 can be traced to other DNA sequences in this sample. The chain carries TRBV19 and TRBJ2-3; TRBD1 matches 11 bases. Germline V gene data show CDR1 as LNHDA and CDR2 as SQIVND (reference sequence). Trimming at V came to 5 bases and at J to 3 bases, leaving 4 bases not matched to a gene. This CDR3 contains 15 residues. In DNA form, the CDR3 reads TGTGCCAGTAGTTCGGGACAGGGGGTAACAGATACGCAGTATTTT. Its translation is CASSSGQGVTDTQYF.

This sequence joins TRBV19 and TRBJ2-7, with 11 bases identical to TRBD1. Trimming took 3 bases from V and 3 from J; bases not matched to a gene: 7. This CDR3 comprises 16 residues. Per germline, CDR1 LNHDA and CDR2 SQIVND (reference sequence). The chain's CDR3 is CASSMGGTGGVYEQYF. The CDR3 DNA reads TGTGCCAGTAGTATGGGAGGGACAGGGGGAGTCTACGAGCAGTACTTC.

Only a few counts were recorded for this clone. The rearrangement links TRBV7-2 to TRBJ2-5; 13 bases line up with TRBD2. The CDR3 consists of 18 residues. Germline assignment: CDR1 SGHTA and CDR2 FQGNSA. The V gene end was trimmed by 5 bases and the J gene end by 5 bases; junction bases not matched to a gene: 14. The CDR3 DNA follows: TGTGCCAGCAGCCTGGGAGGGACTAGCGGGAAGTCCCGGGAGACCCAGTACTTC. This translates into CASSLGGTSGKSRETQYF.

This chain joins TRBV28 and TRBJ2-7, with no clear D. This CDR3 region has 12 residues. Germline-derived CDR1 and CDR2 are MDHEN and SYDVKM. Between the trimmed V and J ends, which lost 4 bases and 3 bases, there was a span of 7 bases. CDR3 DNA sequence: TGTGCCAGCAGTTCCCCCCGCTACGAGCAGTACTTC. Amino acid sequence: CASSSPRYEQYF.

This clone has just a few counts. The CDR3 region is CASSSLGEGIAGELFF. Here the CDR3 DNA reads TGTGCCAGCAGCTCCCTCGGGGAGGGGATAGCCGGGGAGCTGTTTTTT. The chain recombines TRBV11-2 with TRBJ2-2; 7 bases align to TRBD2. There are 16 residues in the CDR3. V lost 4 bases and J lost 6; bases outside the gene matches: 11. In germline, CDR1 is SGHAT, CDR2 FQNNGV. Full variable domain (rest looked up from reference TRBV11-2 and TRBJ2-2): EAGVAQSPRYKIIEKRQSVAFWCNPISGHATLYWYQQILGQGPKLLIQFQNNGVVDDSQLPKDRFSAERLKGVDSTLKIQPAKLEDSAVYLCASSSLGEGIAGELFFGEGSRLTVL.

V and J are TRBV7-2 and TRBJ2-6; TRBD1 matches at 7 bases. The J segment lost 1 base and the V segment lost 1 base, leaving 4 bases of the junction unmatched. The CDR3 totals 17 residues. Germline-derived CDR1 and CDR2 are SGHTA and FQGNSA. CDR3 sequence (DNA): TGTGCCAGCAGCTTAGGCAGGGGGTGGTCTGGGGCCAACGTCCTGACTTTC. Translated, it gives CASSLGRGWSGANVLTF.

The chain couples TRBV10-3 to TRBJ2-5, with 7 bases aligning to TRBD2. V was pared by 3 bases and J by 5 bases, with 9 bases of the junction left unmatched. Germline lookup yields CDR1 ENHRY and CDR2 SYGVKD. The CDR3 is 15 amino acids. The DNA for the CDR3 is TGTGCCATCAGTGACTCGACTAGCTCGGGGGAGACCCAGTACTTC. Translating it yields CAISDSTSSGETQYF.

The chain is built from TRBV5-5 and TRBJ2-7; D remains ambiguous. Germline CDR1 reads SGHKS; CDR2 reads YYEKEE (reference sequence). The CDR3 consists of 15 residues. Trimming cost V 0 bases and J 0 bases, with 10 bases left between them. The CDR3: CASSLGASSSYEQYV. CDR3 nucleotides: TGTGCCAGCAGCTTGGGGGCTTCGAGCTCCTACGAGCAGTACGTC.

This clone appeared a few times. The chain is built from TRBV6-5 and TRBJ2-5, with 9 bases fitting TRBD1. Germline V CDR1 and CDR2: MNHEY, SVGAGI. The CDR3 is 15 residues long. The V and J ends lost 6 bases and 4 bases, in that order; junction bases with no gene match: 9. The CDR3 coding sequence is TGTGCCAGCAGATCCCGGGACAGGGCTTCAGAGACCCAGTACTTC. It codes for CASRSRDRASETQYF.

CDR3 coding DNA: TGCGCCAGCAGCCCAGGGACAGGGGGACGAAGCACTGAAGCTTTCTTT. Its translation is CASSPGTGGRSTEAFF. The rearrangement links TRBV5-1 to TRBJ1-1; 11 bases match TRBD1. The CDR3 loop spans 16 amino acids. The ends lost 4 bases at V and 4 bases at J; junction bases unmatched: 9. The V gene's germline CDR1 is SGHRS and CDR2 YFSETQ.

The DNA for the CDR3 is TGTGCCAGCAGTTCCGTGAAATTGGGACAGGACTACGAGCAGTACTTC. Amino acids: CASSSVKLGQDYEQYF. This rearrangement joins TRBV27 to TRBJ2-7; 8 bases map to TRBD1. This CDR3 is 16 amino acids long. V lost 4 bases and J lost 3; bases outside the gene matches: 11. Germline assignment: CDR1 MNHEY and CDR2 SMNVEV (reference sequence).

V and J are TRBV28 and TRBJ2-7, with 7 bases lining up with TRBD1. V lost 4 bases and J lost 2; bases outside the gene matches: 8. The CDR3 runs to 15 residues. CDR1 is MDHEN, CDR2 SYDVKM, per germline. CDR3 coding DNA: TGTGCCAGCAGTTCGTCCGGGACAGTCCCCTACGAGCAGTACTTC. It codes for CASSSSGTVPYEQYF.

This clone has only a few counts. The chain has TRBV15 and TRBJ2-7; D possibly corresponds to TRBD2 (6 bases). The CDR3 totals 17 residues. V was clipped by 0 bases and J by 2 bases, with 17 bases between them. Germline V CDR1 and CDR2: LNHNV, YYDKDF (reference sequence). The CDR3 sequence: CATSRDLSGGRTYEQYF. For the CDR3, the DNA is TGTGCCACCAGCAGAGACCTCTCTGGTGGGAGGACCTACGAGCAGTACTTC.

As to this clone: Other DNA sequences in the sample encode the same CDR3. The CDR3 DNA is TGTGCCAGCAGCACGGGACTAGCGGGGGGCACAGATACGCAGTATTTT. Protein: CASSTGLAGGTDTQYF. The chain recombines TRBV5-4 with TRBJ2-3; 14 bases line up with TRBD2. Germline V gives CDR1 SGHNT, CDR2 YYREEE (reference sequence). V shed 4 bases, J shed 1 base, and the junction held 2 bases outside the gene matches. The CDR3 is 16 amino acids.

The chain has TRBV7-2 and TRBJ1-4, with 8 bases lining up with TRBD1. The junction had 8 bases not matched to a gene; V was cut back by 6 bases and J by 8 bases. CDR1 is SGHTA and CDR2 is FQGNSA in the germline V gene. The CDR3 loop spans 14 amino acids. CDR3 in DNA: TGTGCCAGCAGGGACACCGGGACAGGCGAAAAACTGTTTTTT. Translated: CASRDTGTGEKLFF. Full variable domain (remainder filled in from reference TRBV7-2 and TRBJ1-4): GAGVSQSPSNKVTEKGKDVELRCDPISGHTALYWYRQSLGQGLEFLIYFQGNSAPDKSGLPSDRFSAERTGGSVSTLTIQRTQQEDSAVYLCASRDTGTGEKLFFGSGTQLSVL.

This clone was detected a few times. The rearrangement uses TRBV28 and TRBJ2-6; 7 bases are shared with TRBD1. The CDR3 consists of 18 residues. V lost 3 bases and J lost 0; bases outside the gene matches: 8. The germline gives CDR1 MDHEN, CDR2 SYDVKM. This CDR3 reads CASSLVPGGSSGANVLTF. CDR3 DNA sequence: TGTGCCAGCAGTTTGGTCCCAGGGGGTAGCTCTGGGGCCAACGTCCTGACTTTC.

V is TRBV5-6 and J is TRBJ2-7; D is undetermined. The CDR3 length is 13 residues. Germline lookup yields CDR1 SGHDT and CDR2 YYEEEE. The ends were cut back, 0 bases at V and 9 bases at J, with 13 bases in the middle. CDR3 in amino acids: CASSLGQVLLQYF. The DNA for the CDR3 is TGTGCCAGCAGCTTGGGTCAGGTCCTTCTGCAGTACTTC.

This clone was found a few times. The rearrangement joins TRBV29-1 to TRBJ1-1; no clear D gene. The CDR3 extends over 14 amino acids. V lost 4 bases, J lost 5 bases, and 17 bases lay in between. Germline CDR1 and CDR2: SQVTM and ANQGSEA. The CDR3 DNA sequence: TGCAGCGTTGTTCGGGCGGCCCGGGGAACTGAAGCTTTCTTT. This sequence encodes CSVVRAARGTEAFF.

This clone occurred a few times. As DNA, the CDR3 is TGCGCCAGCAGCACCCGACAGGGGCGCTCCTACAATGAGCAGTTCTTC. Protein product: CASSTRQGRSYNEQFF. The chain has TRBV5-1 and TRBJ2-1; 8 nucleotides align to TRBD1. There are 16 residues in the CDR3. With V trimmed by 4 bases and J by 0 bases, 6 bases remained unmatched. Looked up from germline, CDR1 is SGHRS and CDR2 is YFSETQ. The full variable domain, its missing parts supplied by reference TRBV5-1 and TRBJ2-1, is KAGVTQTPRYLIKTRGQQVTLSCSPISGHRSVSWYQQTPGQGLQFLFEYFSETQRNKGNFPGRFSGRQFSNSRSEMNVSTLELGDSALYLCASSTRQGRSYNEQFFGPGTRLTVL.